This T cell receptor (beta chain) was identified in a study of blood T cells in healthy people across ages. A second PCR of 7 to 11 cycles used a sample-barcoded 5' primer and a J-beta primer mix. MiXCR, run by TCRdb on the 5' RACE reads, gives a single entry per CDR3 protein. The table has fewer than 1.5 million distinct CDR3 sequences, 40% to 50% seen once; the top ten hold less than 8%. This clonotype showed up just a few times. V was clipped by 6 bases and J by 0 bases, with 17 bases between them. The CDR3 totals 16 residues. The chain is built from TRBV12-3 or TRBV12-4 and TRBJ1-2; D is undetermined. The sequence was collected from a woman between 18 and 29 years old in good health. Specimen: blood. The chain's CDR3 is CASSRFQTPANYGYTF. In nucleotides, the CDR3 is TGTGCCAGCAGCCGCTTCCAGACGCCTGCTAACTATGGCTACACCTTC.